These T cell receptor beta chains were read from a single sample in a study of a mutant IDH1 vaccine in newly diagnosed glioma. TCRdb keeps only in-frame clones here, not all; method: immunoSEQ multiplex PCR. The repertoire holds 85,000 to 100,000 clones, about four fifths seen once, with 7% to 9% in the top ten. The specimen was PBMCs, collected from a glioma patient treated with radiotherapy, temozolomide or both. These receptors originate from a man aged 40-50 years with glioma. Each CDR3 is given with its conserved first and last residue. Each record gives: CDR3 length, J gene, V gene, D gene, clone size, CDR3 DNA, CDR3 protein. The D gene is left open where the match is weak. The size entry is marked missing in some rows and otherwise reads once, few, many or a size class.

cdr3_length: 13
j_call: TRBJ1-1
v_call: TRBV11-3
d_call: -
clone_size: few
cdr3_nt: TGTGCCAGCAGCTTAGATCCGTGGGGAGAAGCTTTCTTT
cdr3_aa: CASSLDPWGEAFF

cdr3_length: 13
j_call: TRBJ2-2
v_call: TRBV11-2
d_call: -
clone_size: -
cdr3_nt: TGTGCCAGCAGCCCCCGGGGCACCGGGGAGCTGTTTTTT
cdr3_aa: CASSPRGTGELFF

cdr3_length: 17
j_call: TRBJ2-3
v_call: TRBV4-2
d_call: TRBD2
clone_size: -
cdr3_nt: TGTGCCAGCAGCCAAGAGGCCAGCGGGAGAGGGACAGATACGCAGTATTTT
cdr3_aa: CASSQEASGRGTDTQYF

cdr3_length: 9
j_call: TRBJ2-1
v_call: TRBV5-1
d_call: -
clone_size: -
cdr3_nt: TGCGCTCTAAGAAGCGAGCAGTTCTTC
cdr3_aa: CALRSEQFF

cdr3_length: 15
j_call: TRBJ1-1
v_call: TRBV6-9
d_call: TRBD1
clone_size: -
cdr3_nt: TGTGCCAGCAGTTCCCAGGACAGGGAGAACACTGAAGCTTTCTTT
cdr3_aa: CASSSQDRENTEAFF

cdr3_length: 16
j_call: TRBJ2-1
v_call: TRBV4-3
d_call: TRBD2
clone_size: -
cdr3_nt: TGCGCCAGCAGCCCCCGGTATGGGCGGGAGTCTAATGAGCAGTTCTTC
cdr3_aa: CASSPRYGRESNEQFF

cdr3_length: 14
j_call: TRBJ2-3
v_call: TRBV19
d_call: TRBD1
clone_size: -
cdr3_nt: TGTGCCAGTAGTATCGGACAGGGTGAAGATACGCAGTATTTT
cdr3_aa: CASSIGQGEDTQYF

cdr3_length: 14
j_call: TRBJ1-5
v_call: TRBV7-3
d_call: -
clone_size: medium-sized
cdr3_nt: TGTGCCAGCAGCTTAACGGGGGGCAATCAGCCCCAGCATTTT
cdr3_aa: CASSLTGGNQPQHF

cdr3_length: 15
j_call: TRBJ2-1
v_call: TRBV5-4
d_call: -
clone_size: -
cdr3_nt: TGTGCCAGCAGTCGACGAGAAGGGGTCTACAATGAGCAGTTCTTC
cdr3_aa: CASSRREGVYNEQFF

cdr3_length: 14
j_call: TRBJ2-3
v_call: TRBV7-2
d_call: TRBD2
clone_size: -
cdr3_nt: TGTGCCAGCAGCTTAGGCGGGAGGACAGATACGCAGTATTTT
cdr3_aa: CASSLGGRTDTQYF

cdr3_length: 14
j_call: TRBJ2-7
v_call: TRBV7-2
d_call: -
clone_size: -
cdr3_nt: TGTGCCAGCAGCTTACTCGGGGCCTCCTACGAGCAGTACTTC
cdr3_aa: CASSLLGASYEQYF

cdr3_length: 16
j_call: TRBJ2-1
v_call: TRBV4-3
d_call: -
clone_size: -
cdr3_nt: TGCGCCAGCAGCCAAGATCACAGCGCATCCTACAATGAGCAGTTCTTC
cdr3_aa: CASSQDHSASYNEQFF

cdr3_length: 14
j_call: TRBJ1-6
v_call: TRBV27
d_call: -
clone_size: -
cdr3_nt: TGTGCCAGCAGTTTCAGGGGCGATAATTCACCCCTCCACTTT
cdr3_aa: CASSFRGDNSPLHF

cdr3_length: 13
j_call: TRBJ1-2
v_call: TRBV27
d_call: -
clone_size: -
cdr3_nt: TGTGCCAGCAGTTTCAGTGCGTCCTATGGCTACACCTTC
cdr3_aa: CASSFSASYGYTF

cdr3_length: 16
j_call: TRBJ1-3
v_call: TRBV18
d_call: -
clone_size: few
cdr3_nt: TGTGCCAGCTCACCACTGGACAGCAACTCTGGAAACACCATATATTTT
cdr3_aa: CASSPLDSNSGNTIYF

cdr3_length: 15
j_call: TRBJ1-3
v_call: TRBV5-4
d_call: TRBD1
clone_size: -
cdr3_nt: TGTGCCAGCAGCCGGGGACAGGGGGCTGGAAACACCATATATTTT
cdr3_aa: CASSRGQGAGNTIYF

cdr3_length: 17
j_call: TRBJ1-3
v_call: TRBV7-9
d_call: -
clone_size: few
cdr3_nt: TGTGCCAGCAGCCCCGGCCAAATGGGGGCAGGTGGAAACACCATATATTTT
cdr3_aa: CASSPGQMGAGGNTIYF

cdr3_length: 12
j_call: TRBJ1-2
v_call: TRBV25-1
d_call: -
clone_size: -
cdr3_nt: TGTGCCAGCGCGGAGACCAAAGGCGGCTACACCTTC
cdr3_aa: CASAETKGGYTF

cdr3_length: 14
j_call: TRBJ1-2
v_call: TRBV7-2
d_call: -
clone_size: once
cdr3_nt: TGTGCCAGCAGCTCGGTAGTTTTGGCCTATGGCTACACCTTC
cdr3_aa: CASSSVVLAYGYTF